This record concerns one T cell receptor beta chain sequence. Antigen unknown. The CDR3 consists of 16 residues. Germline CDR1 LNHDA, CDR2 SQIVND (reference sequence). The J segment lost 7 bases and the V segment lost 6 bases, leaving 12 bases of the junction unmatched. The data belong to a study of cytomegalovirus exposure and HLA in healthy donors. PCR employed 60 Vbeta and 13 Jbeta primers. The protocol was immunoSEQ multiplex PCR, while the TCRdb copy is restricted to in-frame clones and leaves out a portion. Of 150,000 to 200,000 clones in the sample, around 84% were seen once. Study results and limitations: Among donors in an Asian-associated ancestry cluster, a later analysis reportedly found fewer N-insertions than the roughly 680-donor mean.

V gene TRBV19 combines with J gene TRBJ1-6, with TRBD1 matching 7 bases. Input material: PBMCs. The sequence derives from a man between 18 and 29 years old in good health and CMV-seronegative. CDR3 nucleotides: TGTGCCAGTAGAAAGCCTCTAACAGGGGTGAATTCACCCCTCCACTTT. Translating gives CASRKPLTGVNSPLHF.